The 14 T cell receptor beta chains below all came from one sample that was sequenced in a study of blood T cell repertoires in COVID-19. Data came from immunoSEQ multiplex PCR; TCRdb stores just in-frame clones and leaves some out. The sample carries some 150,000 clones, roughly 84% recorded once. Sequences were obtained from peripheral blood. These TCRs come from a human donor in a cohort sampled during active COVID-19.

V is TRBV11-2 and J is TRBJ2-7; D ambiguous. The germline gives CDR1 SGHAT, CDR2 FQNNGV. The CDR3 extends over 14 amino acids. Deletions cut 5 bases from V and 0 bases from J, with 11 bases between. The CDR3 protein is CASSLGTASYEQYF. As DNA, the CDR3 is TGTGCCAGCAGCCTAGGCACAGCCTCCTACGAGCAGTACTTC.

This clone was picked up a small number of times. The DNA of the CDR3 is TGTGCCACCTCACAGGGAGCTGGGATCTACAATGAGCAGTTCTTC. As protein: CATSQGAGIYNEQFF. This sequence joins TRBV5-4 and TRBJ2-1; tentative D call: TRBD1 (6 bases). This CDR3 is 15 amino acids long. V shed 9 bases and J shed 3 bases, with 19 bases lying between them. Germline CDR1 is SGHNT and CDR2 is YYREEE (reference sequence).

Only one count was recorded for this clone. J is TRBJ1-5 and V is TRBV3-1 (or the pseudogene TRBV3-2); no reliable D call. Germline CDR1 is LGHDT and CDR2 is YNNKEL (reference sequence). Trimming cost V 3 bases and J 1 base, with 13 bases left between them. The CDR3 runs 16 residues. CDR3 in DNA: TGTGCCAGCAGCCATGGGTCAGGAACGAGCAATCAGCCCCAGCATTTT. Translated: CASSHGSGTSNQPQHF.

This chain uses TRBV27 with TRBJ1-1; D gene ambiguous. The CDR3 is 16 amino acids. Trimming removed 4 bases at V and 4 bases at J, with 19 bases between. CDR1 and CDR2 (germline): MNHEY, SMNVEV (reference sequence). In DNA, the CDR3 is TGTGCCAGCAGTTATCAGACAAAGTTTCATGGCACTGAAGCTTTCTTT. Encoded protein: CASSYQTKFHGTEAFF.

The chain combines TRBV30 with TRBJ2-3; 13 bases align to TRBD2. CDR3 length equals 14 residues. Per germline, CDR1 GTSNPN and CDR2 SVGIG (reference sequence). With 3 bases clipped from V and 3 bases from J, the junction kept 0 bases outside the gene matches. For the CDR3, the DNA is TGTGCCTGGAGGGGACTAGCGGGAACAGATACGCAGTATTTT. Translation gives CAWRGLAGTDTQYF.

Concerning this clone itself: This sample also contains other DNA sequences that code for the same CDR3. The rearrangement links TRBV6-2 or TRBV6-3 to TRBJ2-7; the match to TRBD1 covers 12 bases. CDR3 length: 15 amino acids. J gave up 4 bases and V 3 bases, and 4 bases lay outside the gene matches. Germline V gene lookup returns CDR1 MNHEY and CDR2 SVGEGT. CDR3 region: CASSYLGQGAYEQYF. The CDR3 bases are TGTGCCAGCAGTTATTTGGGACAGGGGGCTTACGAGCAGTACTTC.

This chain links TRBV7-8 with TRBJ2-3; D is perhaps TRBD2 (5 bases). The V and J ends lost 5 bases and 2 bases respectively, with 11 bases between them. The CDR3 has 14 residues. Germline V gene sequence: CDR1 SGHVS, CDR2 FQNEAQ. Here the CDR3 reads CASSTGISTDTQYF. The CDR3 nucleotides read TGTGCCAGCAGCACCGGGATCTCCACAGATACGCAGTATTTT.

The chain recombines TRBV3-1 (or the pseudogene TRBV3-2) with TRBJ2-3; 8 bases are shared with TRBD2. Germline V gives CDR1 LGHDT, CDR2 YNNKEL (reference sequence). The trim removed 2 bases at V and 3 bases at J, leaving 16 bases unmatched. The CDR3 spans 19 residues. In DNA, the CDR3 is TGTGCCAGCAGCCAACGGGGGGGGAGTCAGCGGAGGAGGACAGATACGCAGTATTTT. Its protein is CASSQRGGSQRRRTDTQYF.

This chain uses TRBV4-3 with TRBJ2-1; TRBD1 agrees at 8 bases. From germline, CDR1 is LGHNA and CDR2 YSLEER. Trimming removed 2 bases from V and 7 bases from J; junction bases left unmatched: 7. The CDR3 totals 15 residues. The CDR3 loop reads CASSQWTGTENEQFF. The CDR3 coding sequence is TGCGCCAGCAGCCAATGGACAGGGACGGAAAATGAGCAGTTCTTC.

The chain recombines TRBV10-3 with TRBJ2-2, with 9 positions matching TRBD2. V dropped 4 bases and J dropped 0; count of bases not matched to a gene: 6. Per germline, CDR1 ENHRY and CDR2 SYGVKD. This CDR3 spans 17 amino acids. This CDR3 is CAISVAGEIANTGELFF. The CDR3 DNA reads TGTGCCATCAGTGTAGCGGGAGAGATTGCGAACACCGGGGAGCTGTTTTTT.

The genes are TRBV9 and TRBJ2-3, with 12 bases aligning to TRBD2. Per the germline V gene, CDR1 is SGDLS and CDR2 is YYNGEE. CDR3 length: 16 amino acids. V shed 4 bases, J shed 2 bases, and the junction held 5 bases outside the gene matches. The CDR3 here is CASSHGLAGTTDTQYF. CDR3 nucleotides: TGTGCCAGCAGCCACGGACTAGCGGGAACCACAGATACGCAGTATTTT.

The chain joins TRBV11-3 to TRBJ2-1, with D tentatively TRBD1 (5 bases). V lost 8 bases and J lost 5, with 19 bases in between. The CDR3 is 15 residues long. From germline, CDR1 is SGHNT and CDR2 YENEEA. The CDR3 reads CASQPQGQEDNEQFF. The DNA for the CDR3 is TGTGCCAGCCAGCCCCAGGGCCAGGAAGACAATGAGCAGTTCTTC.

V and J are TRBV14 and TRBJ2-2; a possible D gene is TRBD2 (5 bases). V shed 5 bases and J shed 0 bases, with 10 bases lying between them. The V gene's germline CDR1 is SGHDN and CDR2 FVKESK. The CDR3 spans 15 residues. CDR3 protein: CASSKRAANTGELFF. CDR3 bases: TGTGCCAGCAGCAAAAGAGCGGCGAACACCGGGGAGCTGTTTTTT. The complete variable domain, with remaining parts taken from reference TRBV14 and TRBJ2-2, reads EAGVTQFPSHSVIEKGQTVTLRCDPISGHDNLYWYRRVMGKEIKFLLHFVKESKQDESGMPNNRFLAERTGGTYSTLKVQPAELEDSGVYFCASSKRAANTGELFFGEGSRLTVL.

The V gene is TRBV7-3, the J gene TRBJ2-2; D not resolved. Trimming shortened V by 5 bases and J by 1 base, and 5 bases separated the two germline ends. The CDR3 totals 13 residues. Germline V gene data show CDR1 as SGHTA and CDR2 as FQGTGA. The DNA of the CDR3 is TGTGCCAGCAGCAACAAGAACACCGGGGAGCTGTTTTTT. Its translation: CASSNKNTGELFF. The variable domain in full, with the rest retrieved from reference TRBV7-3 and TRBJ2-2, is GAGVSQTPSNKVTEKGKYVELRCDPISGHTALYWYRQSLGQGPEFLIYFQGTGAADDSGLPNDRFFAVRPEGSVSTLKIQRTERGDSAVYLCASSNKNTGELFFGEGSRLTVL.